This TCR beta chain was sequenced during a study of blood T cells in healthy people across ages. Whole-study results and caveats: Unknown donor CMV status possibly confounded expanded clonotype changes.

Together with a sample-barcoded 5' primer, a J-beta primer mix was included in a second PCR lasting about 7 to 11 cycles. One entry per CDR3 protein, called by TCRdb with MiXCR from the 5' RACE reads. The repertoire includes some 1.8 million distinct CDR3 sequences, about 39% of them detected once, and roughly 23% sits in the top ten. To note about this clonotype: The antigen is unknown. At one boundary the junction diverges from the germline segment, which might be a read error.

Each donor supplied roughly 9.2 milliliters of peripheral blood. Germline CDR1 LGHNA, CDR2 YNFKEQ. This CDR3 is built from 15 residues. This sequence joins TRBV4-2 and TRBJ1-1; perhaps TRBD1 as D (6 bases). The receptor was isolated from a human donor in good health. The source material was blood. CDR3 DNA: TGTGCCAGCAACCAAGGTCCTTCAGGGGCACCTGATGCTTTCTTT. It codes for CASNQGPSGAPDAFF.